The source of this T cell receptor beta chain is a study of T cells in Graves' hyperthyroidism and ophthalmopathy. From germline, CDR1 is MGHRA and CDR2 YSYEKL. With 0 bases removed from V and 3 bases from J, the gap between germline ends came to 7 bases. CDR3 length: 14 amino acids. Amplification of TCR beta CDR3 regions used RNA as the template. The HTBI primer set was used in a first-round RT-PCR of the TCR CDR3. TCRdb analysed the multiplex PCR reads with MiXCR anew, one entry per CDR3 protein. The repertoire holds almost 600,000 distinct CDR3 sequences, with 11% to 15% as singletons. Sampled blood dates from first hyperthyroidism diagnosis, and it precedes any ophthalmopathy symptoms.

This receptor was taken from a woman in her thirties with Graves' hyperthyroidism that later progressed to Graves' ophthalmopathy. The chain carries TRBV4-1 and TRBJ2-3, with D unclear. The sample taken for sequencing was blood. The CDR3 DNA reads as TGCGCCAGCAGCCAAGATCGTGTGACAGATACGCAGTATTTT. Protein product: CASSQDRVTDTQYF.